Listed here are 23 T cell receptor beta chains from one sample, sequenced in a study of B cell selection in AIRE deficiency. CD4+CD127+ cells were sorted as the conventional CD4 T cells. Profiled with immunoSEQ multiplex PCR; TCRdb holds only in-frame clones, not every one. The sample includes about 25,000 clones, roughly 96% of them seen just once. Source material: CD4+CD127+ conventional T cells sorted from PBMCs. Receptors originate from a human donor in good health.

This sequence joins TRBV10-3 and TRBJ2-7; no reliable D call. Trimming left V 3 bases short and J 1 base short, with 7 bases between. CDR3 size: 13 residues. The V gene's germline CDR1 is ENHRY and CDR2 SYGVKD. The DNA of the CDR3 is TGTGCCATCAGTGACGGCAGGTCCTACGAGCAGTACTTC. It is translated as CAISDGRSYEQYF.

The J gene is TRBJ1-3, the V gene TRBV6-1, with D perhaps matching TRBD1 (6 bases). The CDR3 is made up of 16 amino acids. Trimming took 4 bases from V and 3 from J, leaving 16 bases between them. In germline, CDR1 is MNHNS, CDR2 SASEGT. The CDR3 DNA follows: TGTGCCAGCAGTGCTCAGGGGCCAGCAGGTGGAAACACCATATATTTT. Its translation: CASSAQGPAGGNTIYF.

The CDR3 DNA reads as TGTGCCAGCAGATCACGTATGGGGAAAAGCCGGACCGGGGAGCTGTTTTTT. Its translation is CASRSRMGKSRTGELFF. This rearrangement joins TRBV7-2 to TRBJ2-2; D not certain. The CDR3 is 17 amino acids. Germline V gene data show CDR1 as SGHTA and CDR2 as FQGNSA. The ends were cut back, 6 bases at V and 5 bases at J, with 22 bases in the middle.

V and J are TRBV7-9 and TRBJ1-2, with 7 bases matching TRBD1. The CDR3 runs 12 residues. Germline CDR1 reads SEHNR; CDR2 reads FQNEAQ (reference sequence). After removal of 5 bases from V and 5 bases from J, the junction contained 2 bases not matched to a gene. The chain's CDR3 is CASSGGQYGYTF. CDR3 nucleotides: TGTGCCAGCAGCGGGGGACAGTATGGCTACACCTTC.

The chain carries TRBV5-6 and TRBJ2-2, with TRBD1 matching 10 bases. With V trimmed by 4 bases and J by 5 bases, 5 bases remained unmatched. This CDR3 contains 15 residues. The germline V gene encodes CDR1 SGHDT and CDR2 YYEEEE. CDR3 region: CASSSDRGLTGELFF. The CDR3 region has the DNA TGTGCCAGCAGCAGTGACAGGGGGCTGACCGGGGAGCTGTTTTTT.

This chain uses TRBV7-6 with TRBJ1-1; D not certain. Germline values: CDR1 SGHVS, CDR2 FNYEAQ. Trimming removed 2 bases from V and 1 base from J, with 5 bases in between. The length of the CDR3 is 13 residues. Here the CDR3 DNA reads TGTGCCAGCAGCTTACGCCAGAACACTGAAGCTTTCTTT. Translation gives CASSLRQNTEAFF.

With respect to this clone: The germline gene is not matched at one end of the junction; a read error may be the cause. The rearrangement links TRBV19 to TRBJ2-4, with 8 bases aligning to TRBD2. CDR3 length: 12 residues. Germline V lookup: CDR1 LNHDA, CDR2 SQIVND (reference sequence). This CDR3 reads CASSPPGGSYYF. The DNA for the CDR3 is TGTGCCAGTAGTCCCCCGGGGGGGTCTTATTATTTC.

This clone is a singleton in its sample. The genes are TRBV5-1 and TRBJ1-2; D perhaps matches TRBD1 (5 bases). V gave up 3 bases and J gave up 4 bases, with 19 bases separating them. The V gene's germline CDR1 is SGHRS and CDR2 YFSETQ. The CDR3 sequence is 16 residues long. CDR3 sequence: CASSWGMTSGSYGYTF. The CDR3 region has the DNA TGCGCCAGCAGCTGGGGGATGACCTCCGGGAGCTATGGCTACACCTTC.

This clone was detected only once. This chain uses TRBV6-5 with TRBJ1-1; TRBD1 might be the D (5 bases). Germline assignment: CDR1 MNHEY and CDR2 SVGAGI. V was pared by 5 bases and J by 4 bases, with 14 bases between. CDR3 length equals 14 residues. In nucleotides, the CDR3 is TGTGCCAGCAGTGCTCCGGGACTGCTCACTGAAGCTTTCTTT. Translated, it gives CASSAPGLLTEAFF.

This chain links TRBV15 with TRBJ2-7; D unresolved. This CDR3 is built from 14 residues. Germline CDR1 LNHNV, CDR2 YYDKDF (reference sequence). The V end was cut by 0 bases, the J end by 1 base, with 7 bases between. Written as DNA, the CDR3 is TGTGCCACCAGCAGAGATTCTTATTCCTACGAGCAGTACTTC. Encoded protein: CATSRDSYSYEQYF.

The chain employs TRBV11-3 and TRBJ1-6; unclear D gene. CDR3 size: 12 residues. Germline-derived CDR1 and CDR2 are SGHNT and YENEEA. Trimming shortened V by 2 bases and J by 12 bases, and 8 bases separated the two germline ends. The CDR3 spells CASSLTAGPLHF. The CDR3 DNA follows: TGTGCCAGCAGCTTAACGGCGGGACCCCTCCACTTT.

This chain uses TRBV5-1 with TRBJ2-7; tentatively, D is TRBD2 (5 bases). CDR1 and CDR2 from the germline V gene are SGHRS and YFSETQ. The CDR3 runs 12 residues. The V and J ends lost 3 bases and 3 bases respectively, with 7 bases between them. CDR3 DNA sequence: TGCGCCAGCAGCTCCGAGGGCTACGAGCAGTACTTC. Amino acid sequence: CASSSEGYEQYF.

V usage is TRBV28 and J usage is TRBJ2-3; the match to TRBD2 covers 10 bases. The germline gives CDR1 MDHEN, CDR2 SYDVKM. V was clipped by 5 bases and J by 0 bases; unmatched bases: 8. There are 17 residues in the CDR3. Here the CDR3 reads CASSGASGGASTDTQYF. CDR3 nucleotides: TGTGCCAGCAGTGGGGCTAGCGGGGGAGCTAGCACAGATACGCAGTATTTT.

The chain carries TRBV2 and TRBJ2-6; no firm D call. Per the germline V gene, CDR1 is SNHLY and CDR2 is FYNNEI. The V gene lost 4 bases and the J gene lost 4 bases, with 11 bases spanning the gap. The CDR3 extends over 15 amino acids. This CDR3 is CASSGASAGANVLTF. Here the CDR3 DNA reads TGTGCCAGCAGTGGGGCTAGTGCCGGGGCCAACGTCCTGACTTTC. Supplemented by reference TRBV2 and TRBJ2-6, the full variable domain reads EPEVTQTPSHQVTQMGQEVILRCVPISNHLYFYWYRQILGQKVEFLVSFYNNEISEKSEIFDDQFSVERPDGSNFTLKIRSTKLEDSAMYFCASSGASAGANVLTFGAGSRLTVL.

The V call is TRBV5-4, the J call TRBJ2-1; D might be TRBD2 (7 bases). Trimming cost V 4 bases and J 1 base, with 15 bases left between them. The CDR3 has 16 residues. From germline, CDR1 is SGHNT and CDR2 YYREEE (reference sequence). This CDR3 is CASSRGGSGSYNEQFF. The DNA of the CDR3 is TGTGCCAGCAGCAGGGGGGGGAGCGGATCCTACAATGAGCAGTTCTTC.

The chain recombines TRBV5-1 with TRBJ1-2; TRBD1 matches at 9 bases. The J segment lost 8 bases and the V segment lost 4 bases, leaving 9 bases of the junction unmatched. This CDR3 has 14 residues. Looked up from germline, CDR1 is SGHRS and CDR2 is YFSETQ. CDR3 nucleotides: TGCGCCAGCAGCACCTTACAGGGGGCAGAGGGCTACACCTTC. Encoded protein: CASSTLQGAEGYTF.

This clone appeared once. This chain joins TRBV4-2 and TRBJ2-3; D possibly uses TRBD1 or TRBD2 (5 bases each). Trimming took 1 base from V and 2 from J, leaving 16 bases between them. Germline CDR1 reads LGHNA; CDR2 reads YNFKEQ. The CDR3 consists of 17 residues. CDR3 bases: TGTGCCAGCAGCCAAGGGGGACCCCCAATTTACACAGATACGCAGTATTTT. It is translated as CASSQGGPPIYTDTQYF.

The genes are TRBV7-9 and TRBJ1-1; weak D call: TRBD1 (5 bases). Trimming took 6 bases from V and 4 from J, leaving 12 bases between them. CDR3 length: 13 amino acids. Looked up from germline, CDR1 is SEHNR and CDR2 is FQNEAQ (reference sequence). CDR3 sequence: CASRTRGGTEAFF. The CDR3 region has the DNA TGTGCCAGCAGAACTCGGGGGGGCACTGAAGCTTTCTTT.

V gene TRBV5-4 combines with J gene TRBJ2-7; D might be TRBD2 (6 bases). The CDR3 sequence is 12 residues long. Trimming removed 3 bases from V and 5 bases from J, with 9 bases in between. Germline V gene data show CDR1 as SGHNT and CDR2 as YYREEE (reference sequence). The CDR3 nucleotides read TGTGCCAGCAGCTCGCCGGGGGACGAGCAGTACTTC. Translating gives CASSSPGDEQYF.

V is TRBV9 and J is TRBJ1-2; D is undetermined. V lost 0 bases, J lost 3 bases, and 12 bases lay in between. The germline gives CDR1 SGDLS, CDR2 YYNGEE. This CDR3 has 15 amino acids. As DNA, the CDR3 is TGTGCCAGCAGCGTAGTAAATAACGGGGACTATGGCTACACCTTC. Protein: CASSVVNNGDYGYTF.

This sequence joins TRBV6-5 and TRBJ2-2; D gene ambiguous. The V gene's germline CDR1 is MNHEY and CDR2 SVGAGI. The CDR3 is 13 residues long. V lost 2 bases to trimming and J lost 5 bases, with 6 bases between them. Here the CDR3 reads CASSYDPTGELFF. CDR3 nucleotide sequence: TGTGCCAGCAGTTACGACCCGACCGGGGAGCTGTTTTTT.

This chain joins TRBV11-2 and TRBJ2-3, with unresolved D. Germline V lookup: CDR1 SGHAT, CDR2 FQNNGV. Trimming removed 2 bases from V and 5 bases from J, with 11 bases in between. The CDR3 is 14 residues long. The CDR3 sequence is CASSLRDQLDTQYF. The CDR3 bases are TGTGCCAGCAGCTTACGCGACCAGTTAGATACGCAGTATTTT. Filled out from reference TRBV11-2 and TRBJ2-3, the complete variable domain reads EAGVAQSPRYKIIEKRQSVAFWCNPISGHATLYWYQQILGQGPKLLIQFQNNGVVDDSQLPKDRFSAERLKGVDSTLKIQPAKLEDSAVYLCASSLRDQLDTQYFGPGTRLTVL.

J is TRBJ2-2 and V is TRBV5-1; 9 nucleotides match TRBD2. Germline V gene lookup returns CDR1 SGHRS and CDR2 YFSETQ. Trimming cost V 2 bases and J 5 bases; bases outside gene matches: 4. This CDR3 contains 15 residues. CDR3 sequence reads: CASSLQTSGTGELFF. The CDR3 nucleotides are TGCGCCAGCAGCTTACAGACTAGCGGAACCGGGGAGCTGTTTTTT. Full variable domain (missing parts from reference TRBV5-1 and TRBJ2-2): KAGVTQTPRYLIKTRGQQVTLSCSPISGHRSVSWYQQTPGQGLQFLFEYFSETQRNKGNFPGRFSGRQFSNSRSEMNVSTLELGDSALYLCASSLQTSGTGELFFGEGSRLTVL.